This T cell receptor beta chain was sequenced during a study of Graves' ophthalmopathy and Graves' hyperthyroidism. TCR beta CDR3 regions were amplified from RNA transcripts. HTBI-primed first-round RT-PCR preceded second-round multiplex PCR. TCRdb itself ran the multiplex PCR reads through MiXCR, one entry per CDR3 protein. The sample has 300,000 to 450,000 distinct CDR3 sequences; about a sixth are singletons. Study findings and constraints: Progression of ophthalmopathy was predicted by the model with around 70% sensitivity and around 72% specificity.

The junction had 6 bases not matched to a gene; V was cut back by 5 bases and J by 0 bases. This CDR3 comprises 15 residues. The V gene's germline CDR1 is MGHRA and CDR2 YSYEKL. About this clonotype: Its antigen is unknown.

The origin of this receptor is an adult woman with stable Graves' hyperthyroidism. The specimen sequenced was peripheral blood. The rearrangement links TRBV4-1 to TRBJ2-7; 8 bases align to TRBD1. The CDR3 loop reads CASSSSDRGSYEQYF. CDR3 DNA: TGCGCCAGCAGCTCATCCGACAGGGGCTCCTACGAGCAGTACTTC.